These T cell receptor beta chains were read from a single sample in a study of beta chain features in type 1 diabetes. TCRdb's copy holds only in-frame clones and misses some; the assay was immunoSEQ multiplex PCR. The table has 93,000 or so clones, about 26% seen once. Specimen: central memory CD4+ T cells from blood. Source of these receptors: a woman between 18 and 29 years old with type 1 diabetes. Each CDR3 is given with its conserved first and last residue. The D gene is left open where the match is weak. Size is omitted from some rows. Given values are once, few, many or a class for expanded clones.

cdr3_nt cdr3_aa clone_size j_call v_call d_call
TGTGCCACCCGGAGGGGCATGAACACTGAAGCTTTCTTT CATRRGMNTEAFF few TRBJ1-1 TRBV6-1 .
TGTGCCAGCAGCTTGGCAGGACAGATCAATCAGCCCCAGCATTTT CASSLAGQINQPQHF many TRBJ1-5 TRBV5-6 .
TGTGCCACCAGCAGAGATCTAGTTGATACGCAGTATTTT CATSRDLVDTQYF once TRBJ2-3 TRBV15 .
TGCGCCAGCAGCTCGAGACCGGGACTAGAAGAGACCCAGTACTTC CASSSRPGLEETQYF few TRBJ2-5 TRBV5-1 TRBD2
TGTGCCAGCAGCTTTAAAGGCGACAGGATGTTGACCGGGGAGCTGTTTTTT CASSFKGDRMLTGELFF few TRBJ2-2 TRBV5-6 .
TGTGCCAGCAGTTCAGGGGGCCCCAGGCAGCCCCAGCATTTT CASSSGGPRQPQHF . TRBJ1-5 TRBV28 TRBD1
TGTGCCAGCAGCTTAGGGGTCGGCAGCGGGAGAGTGAACACCGGGGAGCTGTTTTTT CASSLGVGSGRVNTGELFF . TRBJ2-2 TRBV7-9 TRBD2
TGCGCCAGCTCAAGCCTAGCGCCATCCTACAATGAGCAGTTCTTC CASSSLAPSYNEQFF . TRBJ2-1 TRBV5-1 .
TGTGCCGCCCGACCGACTCTAGGGGACACTGAAGCTTTCTTT CAARPTLGDTEAFF . TRBJ1-1 TRBV6-5 .
TGTGCCAGCAGCCAGTCGGGACTAGCGGGAGGGTTAAGGGTCAATGAGCAGTTCTTC CASSQSGLAGGLRVNEQFF . TRBJ2-1 TRBV4-2 TRBD2
TGTGCCAGCAGCTTAGTACCAGGGGAGAGAGAGACCCAGTACTTC CASSLVPGERETQYF few TRBJ2-5 TRBV7-9 .
TGTGCCAGCAGCCTACAGAGCACAGATACGCAGTATTTT CASSLQSTDTQYF few TRBJ2-3 TRBV7-9 .
TGTGCCAGCAGCCCGGACAGGGAGGGAGCCCAGCATTTT CASSPDREGAQHF . TRBJ1-5 TRBV7-2 TRBD1
TGCGCCAGCAGCTTGGACAGCCTGGCCGGGACTAGAACCAATGAGCAGTTCTTC CASSLDSLAGTRTNEQFF few TRBJ2-1 TRBV5-1 TRBD2
TGTGCCATCAGTGAGTCACAGGGTAGCAATCAGCCCCAGCATTTT CAISESQGSNQPQHF . TRBJ1-5 TRBV10-3 .
TGTGCCAGCAGCTCAACAGGCGCCTACGAGCAGTACTTC CASSSTGAYEQYF . TRBJ2-7 TRBV6-1 .
TGTGCCAGCAGATCCCCAGGGGGCATCCGGGAGCTGTTTTTT CASRSPGGIRELFF few TRBJ2-2 TRBV28 TRBD1
TGTGCCAGCAGCCCCCGGGCTAGCGGCTCCACAGATACGCAGTATTTT CASSPRASGSTDTQYF few TRBJ2-3 TRBV6-6 TRBD2
TGTGCCAGCAGCTTGGACTCCGGGACAGGGATGGTAACGCAGTATTTT CASSLDSGTGMVTQYF . TRBJ2-3 TRBV5-5 TRBD1
TGTGCCGCTCACCGGGGTGGGAGCAATCAGCCCCAGCATTTT CAAHRGGSNQPQHF once TRBJ1-5 TRBV19 .
TGCACCAGCAGCCAAGAAGGAACTAGCGGATACACAGATACGCAGTATTTT CTSSQEGTSGYTDTQYF . TRBJ2-3 TRBV1 .
TGTGCCAGCTCAACCGGAACGGACAGAGGCTATGGCTACACCTTC CASSTGTDRGYGYTF . TRBJ1-2 TRBV18 .
TGCAGCGTTGCAGACAGGGGGTCGAATGAAAAACTGTTTTTT CSVADRGSNEKLFF . TRBJ1-4 TRBV29-1 TRBD1
TGTGCCAGCTCACCCCTACAGGCCAGCTATGGCTACACCTTC CASSPLQASYGYTF few TRBJ1-2 TRBV18 .
TGTGCCAGCAGCTTGGAGTCACTCCACAATGAGCAGTTCTTC CASSLESLHNEQFF . TRBJ2-1 TRBV5-4 .
TGTGCCAGCAGCAACGGAGGGGTTGGTGGCTACACCTTC CASSNGGVGGYTF few TRBJ1-2 TRBV6-5 .
TGCGCCAGCAGCCAGTCCGGGACGCGGGGCCAGCCCCAGCATTTT CASSQSGTRGQPQHF many TRBJ1-5 TRBV4-3 .
TGTGCCACCTCTTGGGGGGCAACTAATGAAAAACTGTTTTTT CATSWGATNEKLFF . TRBJ1-4 TRBV28 .
TGTGCCAGCAGCTTACCCCGGGACAGATCTGGAAACACCATATATTTT CASSLPRDRSGNTIYF . TRBJ1-3 TRBV11-2 TRBD1
TGTGCCAGTAGTCCACTCTCTGGGGCCAACGTCCTGACTTTC CASSPLSGANVLTF few TRBJ2-6 TRBV19 .
TGTGCCAGCAGACTGACAGGGGGGTATGGCTACACCTTC CASRLTGGYGYTF few TRBJ1-2 TRBV28 TRBD1
TGTGCCAGCAGTGCCGGGGGGAATGAAAAACTGTTTTTT CASSAGGNEKLFF . TRBJ1-4 TRBV2 .
TGTGCCAGCAGTATTCCAGGCAGCCGGGGGGCAAGGAATGAGCAGTTCTTC CASSIPGSRGARNEQFF . TRBJ2-1 TRBV27 .
TGTGCCAGCAGCCGAGGGGAGGGGGTCACTGAAGAGACCCAGTACTTC CASSRGEGVTEETQYF few TRBJ2-5 TRBV28 .
TGTGCCAGCAGTGAACAAGCACGGGATGGCTACACCTTC CASSEQARDGYTF few TRBJ1-2 TRBV2 .
TGCGCCAGCAGCTTAAGCAGGGGGAATGAGCAGTTCTTC CASSLSRGNEQFF few TRBJ2-1 TRBV5-1 TRBD1
TGTGCCAGTACCCTCGGGGACACAAACACTGAAGCTTTCTTT CASTLGDTNTEAFF few TRBJ1-1 TRBV19 .
TGTGCCAGCAGGATACAGGGAGGGGGCTCCTACGAGCAGTACTTC CASRIQGGGSYEQYF few TRBJ2-7 TRBV27 .
TGTGCCAGCAGCCCATGGACAGGGGCGGTGAACACTGAAGCTTTCTTT CASSPWTGAVNTEAFF . TRBJ1-1 TRBV5-4 TRBD1
TGTGCCTGGAGTAACGGACTTGAAGAGACCCAGTACTTC CAWSNGLEETQYF . TRBJ2-5 TRBV30 .
TGTGCCAGCAGCCCGATGACTAGCGGGAGGGGAAATGAGCAGTTCTTC CASSPMTSGRGNEQFF . TRBJ2-1 TRBV28 TRBD2
TGTGCCAGTAAGTGGGCAGTGAACACTGAAGCTTTCTTT CASKWAVNTEAFF few TRBJ1-1 TRBV7-9 .
TGTGCCAGCAGCCCCTCCCGCAATGAGCAGTTCTTC CASSPSRNEQFF . TRBJ2-1 TRBV9 .
TGTGCCAGCAGCCGGGGACAGGTTGTTGATGAGCAGTTCTTC CASSRGQVVDEQFF . TRBJ2-1 TRBV7-2 TRBD1
TGCAGCGTTGTTATATTGGGGGGCACCGGGGAGCTGTTTTTT CSVVILGGTGELFF few TRBJ2-2 TRBV29-1 .
TGTGCCACCAGCAGAGAGGCTAGCGCCACCGGGGAGCTGTTTTTT CATSREASATGELFF . TRBJ2-2 TRBV15 .
TGTGCCACCTCGGAGCCCTTGAACACTGAAGCTTTCTTT CATSEPLNTEAFF . TRBJ1-1 TRBV28 .
TGTGCCAGCAGCCTCGCCGGGACAGATAGCAATCAGCCCCAGCATTTT CASSLAGTDSNQPQHF once TRBJ1-5 TRBV7-9 TRBD1
TGTGCCAGCAGCTTATTTCCTCCAGGGGCGTACCAAGAGACCCAGTACTTC CASSLFPPGAYQETQYF . TRBJ2-5 TRBV11-2 .
TGTGCCAGCAGCCCCTCCTCTGGGACAGCCAACACTGAAGCTTTCTTT CASSPSSGTANTEAFF . TRBJ1-1 TRBV11-2 TRBD1
TGTGCCAGCAGTTCGGGACAGGCGACCTCTGGAAACACCATATATTTT CASSSGQATSGNTIYF . TRBJ1-3 TRBV6-5 TRBD1
TGTGCCAGCAGTGAGTCTAGCGGGAATGTCGGGGAGCTGTTTTTT CASSESSGNVGELFF . TRBJ2-2 TRBV2 TRBD2
TGTGCCAGCAGTTACGGTCCGCGGGCAGACAATGAGCAGTTCTTC CASSYGPRADNEQFF few TRBJ2-1 TRBV6-5 .